These T cell receptor beta chains were read from a single sample in a study of cytomegalovirus exposure and HLA in healthy donors. Sequenced by immunoSEQ multiplex PCR; TCRdb stores in-frame clones only, minus some. The top ten hold approximately 1.6% of the sample, which has roughly 160,000 clones, approximately 71% seen once. Sequencing input: PBMCs. These TCRs come from a girl under 18 in good health and CMV-seronegative. Each CDR3 is given with its conserved first and last residue. D genes are given only for firm matches. The listing skips clone size in some rows; elsewhere it reads once, few, many or a size class.

j_call,clone_size,cdr3_length,d_call,v_call,cdr3_nt,cdr3_aa
TRBJ2-1,once,18,TRBD2,TRBV4-2,TGTGCCAGCAGCCATCCTTCACCCCTTAGCGGGGGGGCAAGTGAGCAGTTCTTC,CASSHPSPLSGGASEQFF
TRBJ2-3,NA,13,TRBD1,TRBV2,TGTGCCAGCAACAGGGGAGGCACAGATACGCAGTATTTT,CASNRGGTDTQYF
TRBJ2-1,NA,11,NA,TRBV14,TGTGCCAGCAGCCATGCTGTGATAGAGTTCTTC,CASSHAVIEFF
TRBJ2-5,NA,16,NA,TRBV18,TGTGCCAGCTCAGCGCAAGAGGCTAGAAGTCAAGAGACCCAGTACTTC,CASSAQEARSQETQYF
TRBJ2-7,NA,18,TRBD2,TRBV5-1,TGCGCCAGCAGCGCGCCTCCGGGACTAGCGGGGGTCTCCTACGAGCAGTACTTC,CASSAPPGLAGVSYEQYF
TRBJ1-1,NA,14,NA,TRBV7-9,TGTGCCAGCAGCTTGGAACAGGGTGGGACTGAAGCTTTCTTT,CASSLEQGGTEAFF
TRBJ2-1,NA,14,TRBD2,TRBV4-1,TGCGCCAGCAGCCAAGATGGGGGGGTCGATGAGCAGTTCTTC,CASSQDGGVDEQFF
TRBJ2-3,NA,18,TRBD1,TRBV7-6,TGTGCCAGCAGCTTCGCGACAGGGAACCCATCTAGCACAGATACGCAGTATTTT,CASSFATGNPSSTDTQYF
TRBJ2-7,NA,13,TRBD1,TRBV5-4,TGTGCCAGCAGCAGGGGACAGAAAAACGAGCAGTACTTC,CASSRGQKNEQYF
TRBJ2-3,few,12,NA,TRBV2,TGTGCCAGCGGGGCTCTAGGAGATACGCAGTATTTT,CASGALGDTQYF
TRBJ1-2,NA,11,NA,TRBV10-3,TGTGCCATCAGTGATACAGAGGGCTACACCTTC,CAISDTEGYTF
TRBJ2-1,once,16,TRBD2,TRBV5-1,TGCGCCAGCAGCTTGCGAGTGTCTAGCGGGGGCAATGAGCAGTTCTTC,CASSLRVSSGGNEQFF
TRBJ1-1,once,15,NA,TRBV19,TGTGCCAGTAGTATCGGGGGAAGGGTGAACACTGAAGCTTTCTTT,CASSIGGRVNTEAFF
TRBJ1-2,NA,14,NA,TRBV14,TGTGCCAGCAGCCAAGGCAGTGCTAACTATGGCTACACCTTC,CASSQGSANYGYTF
TRBJ2-3,NA,15,TRBD1,TRBV28,TGTGCCAGCAGTCCGGGACAGGGGTTGGCAGATACGCAGTATTTT,CASSPGQGLADTQYF
TRBJ2-2,few,12,NA,TRBV7-7,TGTGCTAGCAGGCAGGTGGCCGGGGAGCTGTTTTTT,CASRQVAGELFF
TRBJ1-2,few,14,NA,TRBV6-5,TGTGCCAGCACCTCACCCTCATCGCGGTATGGCTACACCTTC,CASTSPSSRYGYTF
TRBJ1-2,NA,13,NA,TRBV5-6,TGTGCCAGCAGCTTGGAGGCGGATTATGGCTACACCTTC,CASSLEADYGYTF
TRBJ1-3,NA,13,NA,TRBV18,TGTGCCAGCTCACTAAAAGCCGGAAACACCATATATTTT,CASSLKAGNTIYF
TRBJ2-2,NA,16,NA,TRBV7-9,TGTGCCAGCAGATACTCAGGGTCAATGAACACCGGGGAGCTGTTTTTT,CASRYSGSMNTGELFF
TRBJ1-4,NA,16,TRBD1,TRBV6-6,TGTGCCAGCAGTAGGGAAGGGACAGCCTTTAATGAAAAACTGTTTTTT,CASSREGTAFNEKLFF
TRBJ2-7,NA,15,TRBD2,TRBV11-3,TGTGCCAGCAGCTTAGGCGGCGGGGGAAAGAACGAGCAGTACTTC,CASSLGGGGKNEQYF
TRBJ1-2,NA,11,NA,TRBV30,TGTGCCTGGAGTAAAGGGGATGGCTACACCTTC,CAWSKGDGYTF
TRBJ2-7,NA,16,NA,TRBV15,TGTGCCACCAGCAGAGGCCCGGCAGGTCTCACGTCTGAGCAGTACTTC,CATSRGPAGLTSEQYF
TRBJ1-5,few,14,NA,TRBV15,TGTGCCACCAGCTTTCGACAGAAACTTCAGCCCCAGCATTTT,CATSFRQKLQPQHF
TRBJ1-4,NA,16,NA,TRBV11-2,TGTGCCAGCAGCTTAGTCGGTGGAGGGACTAATGAAAAACTGTTTTTT,CASSLVGGGTNEKLFF
TRBJ2-7,NA,14,NA,TRBV7-3,TGTGCCAGCAGCTTAGGGCAGGGGAACTACGAGCAGTACTTC,CASSLGQGNYEQYF
TRBJ2-7,NA,13,NA,TRBV4-1,TGCGCCAGCAGCCAAGTAGGAGGGTACGAGCAGTACTTC,CASSQVGGYEQYF
TRBJ1-1,NA,14,NA,TRBV18,TGTGCCAGCTCACCCACAGATCTAAACACTGAAGCTTTCTTT,CASSPTDLNTEAFF
TRBJ1-5,few,12,NA,TRBV19,TGTGCCAGTAGTATCTTTGAGCAGCCCCAGCATTTT,CASSIFEQPQHF
TRBJ1-3,once,15,NA,TRBV7-8,TGTGCCAGCAGCTCCCTAGAGGGCGCCGGAAACACCATATATTTT,CASSSLEGAGNTIYF
TRBJ2-7,few,14,TRBD1,TRBV9,TGTGCCAGCAGCTTAGCCGGGACAGCCTACGAGCAGTACTTC,CASSLAGTAYEQYF
TRBJ1-5,NA,14,NA,TRBV18,TGTGCCAGCTCACCAACGGGAGGCAATCAGCCCCAGCATTTT,CASSPTGGNQPQHF
TRBJ1-5,NA,11,NA,TRBV19,TGTGCCAGTAGCTTCAATCAGCCCCAGCATTTT,CASSFNQPQHF
TRBJ2-3,NA,14,TRBD1,TRBV5-1,TGCGCCAGCACTCGGGACAGCTCCACAGATACGCAGTATTTT,CASTRDSSTDTQYF
TRBJ2-1,NA,16,NA,TRBV2,TGTGCCAGCAGTGATGGGGGTTGGGAGGCCAACAATGAGCAGTTCTTC,CASSDGGWEANNEQFF
TRBJ1-1,NA,12,NA,TRBV2,TGTGCCAGCACGAGTGCGAACACTGAAGCTTTCTTT,CASTSANTEAFF
TRBJ1-1,NA,12,TRBD1,TRBV10-1,TGCGCCAGCAGTGACTCCTGGACAGGAGCTTTCTTT,CASSDSWTGAFF
TRBJ2-7,NA,13,NA,TRBV5-1,TGCGCCAGCAGCTTGGAGGGGGTCTACGAGCAGTACTTC,CASSLEGVYEQYF
TRBJ1-3,NA,14,TRBD1,TRBV27,TGTGCCAGCAGTAAACAGGGGAAGGGAAACACCATATATTTT,CASSKQGKGNTIYF
TRBJ1-1,NA,15,NA,TRBV7-6,TGTGCCAGCAGCCGACGTCCGGACACCGACACTGAAGCTTTCTTT,CASSRRPDTDTEAFF
TRBJ2-2,NA,18,TRBD1,TRBV19,TGTGCCAGTACCACGTGGGGACAGGAAGGCGCGGGGACCGGGGAGCTGTTTTTT,CASTTWGQEGAGTGELFF
TRBJ1-1,few,16,NA,TRBV10-3,TGTGCCATCAGTGAGTCGGTAGGGGCCTCCGAGACTGAAGCTTTCTTT,CAISESVGASETEAFF
TRBJ1-4,NA,14,NA,TRBV6-5,TGTGCCAGCAGTTTGTCCAACTATAATGAAAAACTGTTTTTT,CASSLSNYNEKLFF
TRBJ1-2,NA,14,NA,TRBV5-1,TGCGCCAGCAGCTTTAAGGAGACCTCCCTCGACTACACCTTC,CASSFKETSLDYTF
TRBJ1-4,NA,15,NA,TRBV7-9,TGTGCCAGCAGCTTAGCCGGAGCAACTAATGAAAAACTGTTTTTT,CASSLAGATNEKLFF
TRBJ2-3,few,15,TRBD2,TRBV6-4,TGTGCCAGCAGTGCAACTAGCGGGGGGACAGATACGCAGTATTTT,CASSATSGGTDTQYF
TRBJ1-2,few,14,NA,TRBV25-1,TGTGCCAGCAGTGAATCGGCGCGGGGCCATGGCTACACCTTC,CASSESARGHGYTF
TRBJ2-3,NA,19,TRBD2,TRBV14,TGTGCCAGCAGCCAAGATCTTTTTTTGGCGGGGGGGCCCGGAGATACGCAGTATTTT,CASSQDLFLAGGPGDTQYF
TRBJ2-7,NA,12,NA,TRBV29-1,TGCAGCGTTGTCCAGGGGATGTACGAGCAGTACTTC,CSVVQGMYEQYF
TRBJ1-3,NA,15,NA,TRBV5-3,TGTGCCAGAAGCGACAGGCCCATCTCTGGAAACACCATATATTTT,CARSDRPISGNTIYF
TRBJ2-7,NA,14,NA,TRBV18,TGTGCCAGCTCAACCGGGACATCCAACAACGAGCAGTACTTC,CASSTGTSNNEQYF
TRBJ2-6,few,17,NA,TRBV7-7,TGTGCCAGCAGCTTGGAGGGCCCGAACTCTGGGGCCAACGTCCTGACTTTC,CASSLEGPNSGANVLTF